This is a list of T cell receptor beta chains from one sample in a study of CD8 T cells in ankylosing spondylitis. TCRdb reprocessed the 5' RACE reads via MiXCR and lists one record per CDR3 protein. The table lists about 220,000 distinct CDR3 sequences, roughly 26% of them singletons. Sequencing was carried out using blood, either unsorted or a sorted T cell fraction (not recorded which). The receptors come from a male donor with ankylosing spondylitis or in good health (not recorded which). Both conserved end residues are part of each CDR3. A D gene is named only where the DNA matches it firmly. The size of a clone is reported for some rows only, either as once, few or many, or as a class for expanded clones.

d_gene	j_gene	v_gene	abundance	CDR3nt	CDR3aa
-	TRBJ2-1	TRBV10-3	once	TGTGCCATCAGTGGCGGGACGGGCTCCTACAATGAGCAGTTCTTC	CAISGGTGSYNEQFF
TRBD2	TRBJ2-4	TRBV20-1	few	TGCAGTGCTAGAGATCTCAGCGGGAGAATGGACATTCAGTACTTC	CSARDLSGRMDIQYF
-	TRBJ2-5	TRBV6-5	-	TGTGCCAGCAGTTATATGAGCGGTCAAGAGACCCAGTACTTC	CASSYMSGQETQYF
-	TRBJ2-7	TRBV10-3	many	TGTGCCATCAGTCCCCGGGAGACCGCGGCGAGGGGGTACTTC	CAISPRETAARGYF
-	TRBJ2-3	TRBV11-1	-	TGTGCCAGCAGCTCCCCGCCCTCCTTCGACAGGAAACGCACAGATACGCAGTATTTT	CASSSPPSFDRKRTDTQYF
TRBD2	TRBJ2-7	TRBV20-1	-	TGCAGTGCGAACCACCTGGGACTAGCGGGAGCCGCGAACGAGCAGTACTTC	CSANHLGLAGAANEQYF
-	TRBJ1-1	TRBV20-1	many	TGCAGTGCTAGAGATGGGCAGGGCGGAATGACGGGTACTGAAGCTTTCTTT	CSARDGQGGMTGTEAFF
-	TRBJ2-7	TRBV12-3/TRBV12-4	-	TGTGCCAGCAGTTTAGTTACGGGCCTCTACGAGCAGTACTTC	CASSLVTGLYEQYF
-	TRBJ1-1	TRBV11-1	many	TGTGCCAGCAGCTTAGAATTCGCAGGGGAGAAGACTGAAGCTTTCTTT	CASSLEFAGEKTEAFF
-	TRBJ2-5	TRBV9	many	TGTGCCAGCAGCGTAGCGGTCCAAGAGACCCAGTACTTC	CASSVAVQETQYF
TRBD1	TRBJ2-5	TRBV5-1	-	TGCGCCAGCAGCTCCCACGGGACAGGGGCCGTACTCCAAGAGACCCAGTACTTC	CASSSHGTGAVLQETQYF
-	TRBJ2-5	TRBV4-2	many	TGTGCCAGCAGCCTGGAGGGCAGGGGCGGTGAGACCCAGTACTTC	CASSLEGRGGETQYF
TRBD2	TRBJ2-7	TRBV5-5	-	TGTGCCAGCAGCTTGGTGGGTGGCGGGAGGTCCTACGAGCAGTACTTC	CASSLVGGGRSYEQYF
-	TRBJ1-5	TRBV10-3	-	TGTGCCATCAGTGAGGTCCCTGCGGATAGCAATCAGCCCCAGCATTTT	CAISEVPADSNQPQHF
-	TRBJ2-3	TRBV9	-	TGTGCCAGCAGCGTAGTAGGAGGGAGAACAGATACGCAGTATTTT	CASSVVGGRTDTQYF
-	TRBJ2-2	TRBV11-2	many	TGTGCCAGCAGCTTACTGGCCGGGGAGCTGTTTTTT	CASSLLAGELFF
-	TRBJ2-7	TRBV25-1	many	TGTGCCAGCAGTGGGAACACCTACGAGCAGTACTTC	CASSGNTYEQYF
-	TRBJ2-5	TRBV19	-	TGTGCCAGTGCCGGGCCGTCTCTGTGGACCCAGTACTTC	CASAGPSLWTQYF
-	TRBJ2-3	TRBV6-5	-	TGTGCCAGCAGCAACTCTTTGGGCTCAGAGTCTAGCACAGATACGCAGTATTTT	CASSNSLGSESSTDTQYF
-	TRBJ2-7	TRBV20-1	-	TGCAGTGCTAGCGATGGGAGGTACGAGCAGTACTTC	CSASDGRYEQYF
TRBD2	TRBJ2-7	TRBV5-4	-	TGTGCCAGCAGCCAGCTAGCGGGAGCGTACGAGCAGTACTTC	CASSQLAGAYEQYF
-	TRBJ2-7	TRBV5-1	many	TGCGCCAGCAGCTTGGGTTTGGATGGCGAGCAGTACTTC	CASSLGLDGEQYF
TRBD1	TRBJ2-5	TRBV20-1	many	TGCAGTGCTTGGGACACAGGGGCCGAGACCCAGTACTTC	CSAWDTGAETQYF
TRBD2	TRBJ2-7	TRBV6-1	many	TGTGCCAGCAGTCCAAGCGGACTAGCGGACTACGAGCAGTACTTC	CASSPSGLADYEQYF
TRBD2	TRBJ2-7	TRBV15	many	TGTGCCACCAGCCCCAGAAGATTCAGCGGGAGTCGCGAGCAGTACTTC	CATSPRRFSGSREQYF
-	TRBJ2-6	TRBV12-3/TRBV12-4	many	TGTGCCAGCAGCCTACTAAGGACGGATTCTGGGGCCAACGTCCTGACTTTC	CASSLLRTDSGANVLTF
-	TRBJ2-3	TRBV29-1	many	TGCAGCGCCTCCCTGGGGGGCTTGGGGACAGATACGCAGTATTTT	CSASLGGLGTDTQYF
-	TRBJ1-2	TRBV21-1	few	TGTGCCAGCAGCAAATCCAAAAGTCCTAACAGGGGGCTTAACTATGGCTACACCTTC	CASSKSKSPNRGLNYGYTF
TRBD2	TRBJ2-1	TRBV5-4	many	TGTGCCAGCAGCAGGAGCGGGGCCTACAATGAGCAGTTCTTC	CASSRSGAYNEQFF
TRBD1	TRBJ2-7	TRBV20-1	-	TGCAGTGCTCAGGGACAGGGGAACTACGAGCAGTACTTC	CSAQGQGNYEQYF
-	TRBJ1-4	TRBV12-3/TRBV12-4	many	TGTGCCAGCAGTTTAAGAGGGGTGATAAATGAAAAACTGTTTTTT	CASSLRGVINEKLFF
-	TRBJ1-2	TRBV12-3/TRBV12-4	few	TGTGCCAGCAGTTTATTAGAGGGAAAATACAAAAGTGGCTACACCTTC	CASSLLEGKYKSGYTF
-	TRBJ2-5	TRBV7-9	many	TGTGCCAGCAGCTTAGGGGTCACCGGGTCCCAGTACTTC	CASSLGVTGSQYF
-	TRBJ2-1	TRBV20-1	few	TGCAGTGCTAGAGATCTCGGAGGGAGTATAAGTGAGCAGTTCTTC	CSARDLGGSISEQFF
-	TRBJ2-7	TRBV20-1	few	TGCAGTGCTAGTGGGGGTTTTAGCTCCTACGAGCAGTACTTC	CSASGGFSSYEQYF
-	TRBJ2-1	TRBV27	-	TGTGCCAGCAGTTTACGCAGGGTCGATGAGCAGTTCTTC	CASSLRRVDEQFF
-	TRBJ2-5	TRBV4-1	-	TGCGCCAGCAGCCAAGAGGACAATCGCAGGACCCAGTACTTC	CASSQEDNRRTQYF
-	TRBJ2-1	TRBV20-1	many	TGCAGTGCGACCTCCGGGACTGATCGCTACAATGAGCAGTTCTTC	CSATSGTDRYNEQFF
TRBD1	TRBJ2-3	TRBV9	many	TGTGCCAGCAGCGTAAAAGACAGGGCTAGCACAGATACGCAGTATTTT	CASSVKDRASTDTQYF
TRBD1	TRBJ2-5	TRBV29-1	many	TGCAGCGCTCTGGGACAGGCGAGGAGAGGGACCCAGTACTTC	CSALGQARRGTQYF
-	TRBJ1-1	TRBV5-1	many	TGCGCCAGCAGCTCTGGACAAAAGAACACTGAAGCTTTCTTT	CASSSGQKNTEAFF
-	TRBJ2-1	TRBV6-5	few	TGTGCCAGCAGTTACCATCCTTCGCGACGGGAACCGTTCTTC	CASSYHPSRREPFF
-	TRBJ1-5	TRBV5-5	few	TGTGCCAGCAGACTGGCCCCTTGGAGCAATCAGCCCCAGCATTTT	CASRLAPWSNQPQHF
-	TRBJ1-4	TRBV6-1	many	TGTGCCACCAACCTGGGAGGGTTCGGCGAAAAACTGTTTTTT	CATNLGGFGEKLFF
TRBD1	TRBJ2-1	TRBV6-1	-	TGTGCCAGCAGTGTCCAAACAGGGGGCGATGAGCAGTTCTTC	CASSVQTGGDEQFF
TRBD2	TRBJ2-7	TRBV7-3	-	TGTGCCAGCAGCTTCGACGGGACTAACTCCTACGAGCAGTACTTC	CASSFDGTNSYEQYF
-	TRBJ2-1	TRBV20-1	many	TGCAGTGCCCTCGGACGGGTAGAGCAGTTCTTC	CSALGRVEQFF
TRBD2	TRBJ2-4	TRBV9	-	TGTGCCAGCAGCACGGGACTAGCGGGTTTGGCCAAAAACATTCAGTACTTC	CASSTGLAGLAKNIQYF
TRBD1	TRBJ1-2	TRBV4-3	few	TGCGCCAGCAGCCCGGCACAACAGGGGGCGCGGATGGGCTACACCTTC	CASSPAQQGARMGYTF
-	TRBJ2-5	TRBV10-3	-	TGTGCCATCGAAGAGGGGCAAGAGACCCAGTACTTC	CAIEEGQETQYF
-	TRBJ2-7	TRBV6-1	-	TGTGCCAGCAGGAAGGAGAGGACCTACGAGCAGTACTTC	CASRKERTYEQYF
-	TRBJ2-3	TRBV20-1	-	TGCAGTGCTAGGGGACACCTCACAGATACGCAGTATTTT	CSARGHLTDTQYF
-	TRBJ2-1	TRBV20-1	few	TGCAGTGCTAGGTCCAGGTTAAATGAGCAGTTCTTC	CSARSRLNEQFF
-	TRBJ1-2	TRBV5-6	many	TGTGCCAGCAGCTTGGAACAGGGAAACTATGGCTACACCTTC	CASSLEQGNYGYTF
TRBD2	TRBJ2-7	TRBV6-5	many	TGTGCCAGCAGTTACTCGATTTTAGCGGGAGGGTACGAGCAGTACTTC	CASSYSILAGGYEQYF
-	TRBJ1-4	TRBV20-1	-	TGCAGTGCCAAACCGGGCTCAACTAATGAAAAACTGTTTTTT	CSAKPGSTNEKLFF
TRBD2	TRBJ2-1	TRBV5-1	-	TGCGCCAGCAGACGTCGGACTAGTGAGGTTGAGCAGTTCTTC	CASRRRTSEVEQFF
TRBD2	TRBJ2-1	TRBV4-2	many	TGTGCCAGCAGCCAAGACCTTGGGACTAGCGGGCGGAATGAGCAGTTCTTC	CASSQDLGTSGRNEQFF
TRBD2	TRBJ2-5	TRBV5-1	many	TGCGCCAGCAGCTTGGTACTAGCGGAGCAAGAGACCCAGTACTTC	CASSLVLAEQETQYF
-	TRBJ1-1	TRBV5-1	many	TGCGCCAGCAGCCCCGAATTAAGGGGCACTGAAGCTTTCTTT	CASSPELRGTEAFF